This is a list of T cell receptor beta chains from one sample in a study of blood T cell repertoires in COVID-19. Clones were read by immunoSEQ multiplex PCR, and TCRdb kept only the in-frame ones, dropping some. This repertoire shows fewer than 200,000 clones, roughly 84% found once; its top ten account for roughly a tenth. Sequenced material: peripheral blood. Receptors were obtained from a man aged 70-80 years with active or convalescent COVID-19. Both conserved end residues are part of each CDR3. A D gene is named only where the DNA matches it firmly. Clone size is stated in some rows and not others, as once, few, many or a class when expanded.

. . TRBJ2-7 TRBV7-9 TGTGCCAGCAGCTTAGTGCAGGGGAGCTCCTACGAGCAGTACTTC CASSLVQGSSYEQYF
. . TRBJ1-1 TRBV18 TGTGCCAGCTCACAGGGAGGGGTTCAGAACACTGAAGCTTTCTTT CASSQGGVQNTEAFF
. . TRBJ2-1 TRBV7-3 TGTGCCAGCAGCTTAACTGGGGCGACCTACAATGAGCAGTTCTTC CASSLTGATYNEQFF
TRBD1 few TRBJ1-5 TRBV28 TGTGCCAGCAACTGGGGCAGGGGGAATCAGCCCCAGCATTTT CASNWGRGNQPQHF
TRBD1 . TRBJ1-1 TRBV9 TGTGCCAGCAGCTCGCAGACAGGGGTGGACACTGAAGCTTTCTTT CASSSQTGVDTEAFF
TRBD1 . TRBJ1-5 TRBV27 TGTGCCAGCAGTTTATCATCGACAGGGAATCAGCCCCAGCATTTT CASSLSSTGNQPQHF
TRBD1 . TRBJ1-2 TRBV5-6 TGTGCCAGCAGCTTGTGGGGGGACAGAAACTATGGCTACACCTTC CASSLWGDRNYGYTF
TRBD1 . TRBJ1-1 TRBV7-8 TGTGCCAGCAGCTTCGACAGGGTTATTTGGACTGAAGCTTTCTTT CASSFDRVIWTEAFF
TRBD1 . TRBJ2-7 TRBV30 TGTGCCTGGAGTAGACAGGGCGAAGCCTACGAGCAGTACTTC CAWSRQGEAYEQYF
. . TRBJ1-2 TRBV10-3 TGTGCCATCAGTGAGTCAAGTGGGGGGTATGGCTACACCTTC CAISESSGGYGYTF
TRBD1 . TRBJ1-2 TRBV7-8 TGTGCCAGCAGCACAGGGGGCGACGCCTTGGGCTACACCTTC CASSTGGDALGYTF
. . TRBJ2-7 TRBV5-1 TGCGCCAGCAGCTTGGGCATGGGAGGGGGCTCCTACGAGCAGTACTTC CASSLGMGGGSYEQYF
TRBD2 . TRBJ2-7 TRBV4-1 TGCGCCAGCAGCCAAGTTGTGGGAGGGAGGTGGGAGCAGTACTTC CASSQVVGGRWEQYF
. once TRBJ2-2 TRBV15 TGTGCCACCAGCAGAGCGGGGTCCGGGGAGCTGTTTTTT CATSRAGSGELFF
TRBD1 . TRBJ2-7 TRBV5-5 TGTGCCAGCAGCCCATCGGGACAGGGGGGCTACGAGCAGTACTTC CASSPSGQGGYEQYF
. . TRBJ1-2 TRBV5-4 TGTGCCAGCAGCCAGAATCACTATGGCTACACCTTC CASSQNHYGYTF
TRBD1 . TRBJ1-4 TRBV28 TGTGCCAGCAGTGCGGGACAGGGGGCAGGAAAACTGTTTTTT CASSAGQGAGKLFF
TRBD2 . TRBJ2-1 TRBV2 TGTGCCAGCATCTGGGGAGGGCCAGACTACAATGAGCAGTTCTTC CASIWGGPDYNEQFF
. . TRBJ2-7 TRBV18 TGTGCCAGCTCACCACCCCCCAGGGACACCTACGAGCAGTACTTC CASSPPPRDTYEQYF
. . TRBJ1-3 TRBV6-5 TGTGCCAGCTCCGTCGGGGTTTCTGGAAACACCATATATTTT CASSVGVSGNTIYF
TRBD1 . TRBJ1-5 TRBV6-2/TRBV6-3 TGTGCCAGCAGTTACACGGGACAGGCTAGCAATCAGCCCCAGCATTTT CASSYTGQASNQPQHF
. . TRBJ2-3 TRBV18 TGTGCCAGCTCACCAGGCCTCCCCACAGATACGCAGTATTTT CASSPGLPTDTQYF
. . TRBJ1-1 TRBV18 TGTGCCAGCTCACCACAGACAGCCTTGAACACTGAAGCTTTCTTT CASSPQTALNTEAFF
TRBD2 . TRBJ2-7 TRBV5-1 TGCGCCAGCAGCATTAGCGGGAAATCCTACGAGCAGTACTTC CASSISGKSYEQYF
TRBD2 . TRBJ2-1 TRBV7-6 TGTGCCAGCAGCTTCTGGACTAGCGGGAGTAATGAGCAGTTCTTC CASSFWTSGSNEQFF
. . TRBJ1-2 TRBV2 TGTGCCAGCAGTCCCGGGGTGGGCGCGGGCTACACCTTC CASSPGVGAGYTF
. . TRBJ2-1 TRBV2 TGTGCCAGCCAAGCGCGCCTAGCCAATGAGCAGTTCTTC CASQARLANEQFF
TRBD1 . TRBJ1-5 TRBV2 TGTGCCAGCAGGCAGGGGGCCGGTCAGCCCCAGCATTTT CASRQGAGQPQHF
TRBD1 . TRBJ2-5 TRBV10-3 TGTGCCATCAGCCGGACAGGGCAAGAGACCCAGTACTTC CAISRTGQETQYF
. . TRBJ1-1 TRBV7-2 TGTGCCAGCAGTACCCGGGATATGGGCACTGAAGCTTTCTTT CASSTRDMGTEAFF
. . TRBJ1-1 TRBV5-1 TGCGCCAGCAGCTTGCTTCCAGGGGATACTGAAGCTTTCTTT CASSLLPGDTEAFF
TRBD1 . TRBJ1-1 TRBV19 TGTGCCAGTAGTATGGACAGGAGGAACACTGAAGCTTTCTTT CASSMDRRNTEAFF
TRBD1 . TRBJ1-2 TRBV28 TGTGCCAGCAGCACACAGGGGGCGCCCCGTGGCTACACCTTC CASSTQGAPRGYTF
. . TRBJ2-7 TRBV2 TGTGCCAGCAGGCGGGACAGAACCTACGAGCAGTACTTC CASRRDRTYEQYF
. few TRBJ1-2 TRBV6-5 TGTGCCAGCGGTAGCCCTAGCGGCTACACCTTC CASGSPSGYTF
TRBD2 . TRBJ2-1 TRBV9 TGTGCCAGCAGCGTTGCCCTAGCGGGAGTCTATGAGCAGTTCTTC CASSVALAGVYEQFF
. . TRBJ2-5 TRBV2 TGTGCCAGCAGTGAAGCGCGGACAGGCCGCTCGGGGGCCCAGTACTTC CASSEARTGRSGAQYF
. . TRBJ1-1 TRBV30 TGTGCCTGGAGGCATTTCCAGGGGGCTTTCTTT CAWRHFQGAFF
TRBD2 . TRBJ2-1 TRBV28 TGTGCCAGCAGTTGGACTAGCGGGAGCTCCTACAATGAGCAGTTCTTC CASSWTSGSSYNEQFF
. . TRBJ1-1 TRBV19 TGTGCCAGTAGTATAGCCGGGACACTGAACACTGAAGCTTTCTTT CASSIAGTLNTEAFF
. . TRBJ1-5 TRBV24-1 TGTGCCACCCATGCCGGGGCCAGGGGACAGCCCCAGCATTTT CATHAGARGQPQHF
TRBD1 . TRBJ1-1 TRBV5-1 TGCGCCAGCAGCTTACGGACAGGGCCGAACACTGAAGCTTTCTTT CASSLRTGPNTEAFF
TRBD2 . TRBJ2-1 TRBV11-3 TGTGCCAGCAGCACTGGACTAGCGGGAGGCTCCTATAATGAGCAGTTCTTC CASSTGLAGGSYNEQFF
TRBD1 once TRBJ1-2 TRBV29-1 TGCAGCGTTGAAGGGACAGGGGGAAACTATGGCTACACCTTC CSVEGTGGNYGYTF
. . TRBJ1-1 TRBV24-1 TGTGCCACCACGGACTGGATGAACACTGAAGCTTTCTTT CATTDWMNTEAFF
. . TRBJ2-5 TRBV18 TGTGCCAGCTCAGCCCTTAGCGGCTCAGAGACCCAGTACTTC CASSALSGSETQYF
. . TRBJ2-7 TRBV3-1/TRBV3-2 TGTGCCAGCAGCGATTCGACAGGAAGTGGGTACGAGCAGTACTTC CASSDSTGSGYEQYF
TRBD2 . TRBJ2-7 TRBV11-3 TGTGCCAGCAGCTTAGTTCGAAGAGGACTAGCGGGAGGGCCCTTCTACGAGCAGTACTTC CASSLVRRGLAGGPFYEQYF
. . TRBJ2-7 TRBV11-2 TGTGCCAGCAGCGCCATGGGAGCCTACGAGCAGTACTTC CASSAMGAYEQYF
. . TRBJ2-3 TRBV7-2 TGTGCCAGCAGCTTGGTGGGACACACAGATACGCAGTATTTT CASSLVGHTDTQYF
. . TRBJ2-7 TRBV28 TGTGCCAGCAGCGAGACATTCAGGGGTCGCCACGAGCAGTACTTC CASSETFRGRHEQYF
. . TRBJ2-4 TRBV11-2 TGTGCCAGCAGCTCCCACAGGGTGTCAGCCAAAAACATTCAGTACTTC CASSSHRVSAKNIQYF